This T cell receptor beta chain is drawn from a study of blood T cell repertoires in COVID-19. Study-wide context: From the United States, Italy and Spain came samples of acute and convalescent COVID-19. Sources were T cells, B-cell-depleted T cells, or PBMCs; the material itself was cDNA or gDNA.

The CDR3 consists of 12 residues. From germline, CDR1 is SQVTM and CDR2 ANQGSEA. V dropped 7 bases and J dropped 7 bases, with 16 bases sitting between them. Under the authors' procedure: The assay estimated nucleated cells by amplifying reference gene primers. Using immunoSEQ multiplex PCR, the repertoire was profiled, and TCRdb retains in-frame clones only, with some absent. D and trimming were read from the DNA, whereas the V and J calls and clone size are those reported in that table. The sample has 290,000 or so clones; 85% to 90% are singletons. Sequenced input: PBMCs or T cells enriched from blood (not recorded which). The source of this sequence is a woman aged 18 to 35 with acute COVID-19. The gene calls are TRBV29-1 and TRBJ1-2; perhaps TRBD1 as D (5 bases). The CDR3 DNA reads as TGCAGCGCCCCGACAGACCGAGGTGGCTACACCTTC. Its protein is CSAPTDRGGYTF.